These 15 T cell receptor beta chains share one sample of origin, sequenced in a study of T cells in Graves' hyperthyroidism and ophthalmopathy. RNA transcripts yielded amplified TCR beta CDR3 regions. The HTBI primer set was used in a first-round RT-PCR of the TCR CDR3. TCRdb re-derived calls from the multiplex PCR reads in MiXCR, one entry per CDR3 protein. The top ten clones hold roughly 10% of a sample with 530,000 or so distinct CDR3 sequences, around a quarter of them seen once. Source material: blood. The receptors were sampled from a woman in her thirties with Graves' ophthalmopathy.

The chain employs TRBV6-1 and TRBJ1-5; D is ambiguous. Trimming stripped 1 base from V and 6 bases from J, with 10 bases between. CDR3 length: 14 amino acids. Germline-derived CDR1 and CDR2 are MNHNS and SASEGT. In DNA, the CDR3 is TGTGCCAGCAGTGAAGGGTGGGCCGTTCAGCCCCAGCATTTT. Its protein product is CASSEGWAVQPQHF.

This clonotype has a single count. A junction end diverges from the germline sequence, so it may reflect a read error. The gene calls are TRBV12-3 or TRBV12-4 and TRBJ1-2; no firm D call. The CDR3 consists of 14 residues. CDR3 residues: CASDTPVPRYGYTF. The DNA of the CDR3 is TGTGCCAGCGATACGCCGGTACCGAGATATGGTTACACCTTC.

This clonotype has a count of ten or more. V and J are TRBV6-5 and TRBJ1-1, with 9 positions matching TRBD1. The length of the CDR3 is 14 residues. The germline V gene encodes CDR1 MNHEY and CDR2 SVGAGI. Trimming cost V 4 bases and J 4 bases; bases outside gene matches: 4. The CDR3 spells CASSSGTGLTEAFF. CDR3 DNA sequence: TGTGCCAGCAGTTCCGGGACAGGGCTCACTGAAGCTTTCTTT.

This clonotype was detected many times. V is TRBV6-5 and J is TRBJ2-7; D gene ambiguous. CDR3 length: 13 amino acids. The germline V and J ends were trimmed by 6 bases and 3 bases, with 12 bases remaining between them. Germline V CDR1 and CDR2: MNHEY, SVGAGI. CDR3: CASRPSTDYEQYF. CDR3 bases: TGTGCCAGCAGACCCTCGACCGACTACGAGCAGTACTTC.

This clonotype was counted ten times or more. Here the CDR3 reads CASSEWGARSYNEQFF. CDR3 nucleotide sequence: TGTGCCAGCAGTGAATGGGGGGCCCGCTCCTACAATGAGCAGTTCTTC. This sequence joins TRBV25-1 and TRBJ2-1; D tentatively reads TRBD1 or TRBD2 (6 bases each). This CDR3 is 16 amino acids long. Germline loops: CDR1 MGHDK, CDR2 SYGVNS. Trimming took 1 base from V and 0 from J, leaving 10 bases between them. Complete variable domain (other parts from reference TRBV25-1 and TRBJ2-1): EADIYQTPRYLVIGTGKKITLECSQTMGHDKMYWYQQDPGMELHLIHYSYGVNSTEKGDLSSESTVSRIRTEHFPLTLESARPSHTSQYLCASSEWGARSYNEQFFGPGTRLTVL.

This clonotype has at least ten counts. The gene calls are TRBV7-2 and TRBJ1-3, with D uncertain. This CDR3 comprises 15 residues. V was pared by 1 base and J by 0 bases, with 7 bases between. In germline, CDR1 is SGHTA, CDR2 FQGNSA. CDR3 loop: CASSLVGSSGNTIYF. DNA of the CDR3: TGTGCCAGCAGCTTAGTAGGGAGCTCTGGAAACACCATATATTTT.

The chain combines TRBV12-3 or TRBV12-4 with TRBJ1-5, with D maybe TRBD1 (6 bases). The ends were cut back, 3 bases at V and 5 bases at J, with 11 bases in the middle. The CDR3 contains 14 residues. The DNA for the CDR3 is TGTGCCAGCAGTTTCGCACAGGGCTATCAGCCCCAGCATTTT. It translates to CASSFAQGYQPQHF.

DNA of the CDR3: TGCGCCAGCAGAATCCCTGGACAGGCTCGACCCTCTAACTATGGCTACACCTTC. As protein: CASRIPGQARPSNYGYTF. V and J are TRBV5-1 and TRBJ1-2, with TRBD1 matching over 7 bases. The CDR3 runs 18 residues. Looked up from germline, CDR1 is SGHRS and CDR2 is YFSETQ. Trimming took 5 bases from V and 0 from J; bases not matched to a gene: 16. The full variable domain, rest sourced from reference TRBV5-1 and TRBJ1-2, is KAGVTQTPRYLIKTRGQQVTLSCSPISGHRSVSWYQQTPGQGLQFLFEYFSETQRNKGNFPGRFSGRQFSNSRSEMNVSTLELGDSALYLCASRIPGQARPSNYGYTFGSGTRLTVV.

This clonotype showed up many times. The chain is built from TRBV20-1 and TRBJ2-5; possibly TRBD1 or TRBD2 for D (5 bases each). The V gene's germline CDR1 is DFQATT and CDR2 SNEGSKA (reference sequence). V was clipped by 4 bases and J by 4 bases, with 7 bases between them. CDR3 length: 11 residues. Here the CDR3 DNA reads TGCAGTGCTACGGGACGAGAGACCCAGTACTTC. Its translation: CSATGRETQYF.

This clonotype was seen only a few times. This rearrangement joins TRBV5-1 to TRBJ1-5; possible D gene TRBD1, 6 bases. CDR1 is SGHRS, CDR2 YFSETQ, per germline. The V gene lost 0 bases and the J gene lost 3 bases, with 10 bases spanning the gap. The CDR3 consists of 15 residues. This CDR3 is CASSLEGGNNQPQHF. In DNA form, the CDR3 reads TGCGCCAGCAGCTTGGAGGGGGGGAACAATCAGCCCCAGCATTTT.

This clonotype has a count of ten or more. V usage is TRBV18 and J usage is TRBJ2-7, with 10 positions matching TRBD1. Germline assignment: CDR1 KGHSH and CDR2 LQKENI. V lost 2 bases and J lost 2; bases outside the gene matches: 3. The CDR3 covers 15 residues. The CDR3: CASSPGQGVTYEQYF. Written as DNA, the CDR3 is TGTGCCAGCTCACCAGGACAGGGGGTTACCTACGAGCAGTACTTC.

This clonotype showed up many times. The chain joins TRBV15 to TRBJ2-6, with no clear D. The CDR3 has 16 amino acids. The V gene's germline CDR1 is LNHNV and CDR2 YYDKDF (reference sequence). Trimming shortened V by 5 bases and J by 0 bases, and 11 bases separated the two germline ends. For the CDR3, the DNA is TGTGCCACCAGCGACGGCCGCCGCTCTGGGGCCAACGTCCTGACTTTC. It specifies CATSDGRRSGANVLTF.

The table lists this clonotype with many counts. This sequence joins TRBV19 and TRBJ1-2; no firm D call. The CDR3 spans 15 residues. V lost 4 bases and J lost 4, with 16 bases in between. Germline CDR1 LNHDA, CDR2 SQIVND (reference sequence). The DNA of the CDR3 is TGTGCCAGTAGTACCGACGGACGCTACGCCTATGGCTACACCTTC. Protein: CASSTDGRYAYGYTF.

At least ten counts were recorded for this clonotype. In DNA, the CDR3 is TGCGCCAGCAGCCAAGAAAGGCCGAGTAGCACTGAAGCTTTCTTT. This gives the protein CASSQERPSSTEAFF. The chain uses TRBV4-1 and TRBJ1-1; D is uncertain. The germline CDR1 and CDR2 sequences are MGHRA and YSYEKL. CDR3 length: 15 amino acids. V was clipped by 0 bases and J by 4 bases, with 12 bases between them.

This sequence joins TRBV3-1 and TRBJ2-5; the D call may be TRBD1 or TRBD2 (5 bases each). Germline assignment: CDR1 LGHDT and CDR2 YNNKEL (reference sequence). The V gene lost 7 bases and the J gene lost 3 bases, with 18 bases spanning the gap. This CDR3 spans 15 amino acids. The CDR3 bases are TGTGCCAGCATCCTTCTTGCCGGGGCTAAAGAGACCCAGTACTTC. It is translated as CASILLAGAKETQYF.